This TCR beta chain came from a study of T cells in Graves' hyperthyroidism and ophthalmopathy. For the study at large: Peripheral blood was acquired at first diagnosis, ahead of any therapy whatsoever.

Authors of the study amplified TCR beta CDR3 regions from RNA transcripts. An initial round of RT-PCR targeting the TCR CDR3 relied on the HTBI primer set. TCRdb passed the multiplex PCR reads through MiXCR, listing each CDR3 protein once. The table includes 300,000 to 450,000 distinct CDR3 sequences, 20% to 30% detected once. Germline V gene sequence: CDR1 MDHEN, CDR2 SYDVKM. The V gene end was trimmed by 11 bases and the J gene end by 5 bases; junction bases not matched to a gene: 16. This CDR3 spans 16 amino acids. Over 18 months, lack of ophthalmopathy progression marked Graves' hyperthyroidism as stable. Newly diagnosed hyperthyroidism patients aged 18 to 65 years had disease lasting under 2 months. Diagnoses were established using clinical symptoms, serum thyroxine and TRAb, thyroid ultrasound and orbital computed tomography.

Sequencing used blood. The rearrangement links TRBV28 to TRBJ1-5, with TRBD1 matching 9 bases. The sequence came from a man between 50 and 59 years old with Graves' hyperthyroidism. The CDR3 is CASSKDRGGGYQPQHF. For the CDR3, the DNA is TGTGCCTCATCCAAGGACAGGGGAGGGGGTTATCAGCCCCAGCATTTT.